Listed here are 27 T cell receptor beta chains from one sample, sequenced in a study of monozygotic twins with inflammatory bowel disease. TCRdb derives one entry per CDR3 protein from the 5' RACE reads, leaving out DNA. Its table lists 330,000 or so distinct CDR3 sequences. Sequenced: blood. All receptors derive from a human donor with ulcerative colitis or Crohn's disease, or a healthy co-twin of an affected twin (not recorded which).

This sequence joins TRBV27 and TRBJ1-1; TCRdb's assignment of TRBD1 cannot be checked, as there is no DNA. In germline, CDR1 is MNHEY, CDR2 SMNVEV (reference sequence). CDR3 length equals 13 residues. CDR3 protein: CASRDRGNTEAFF.

The rearrangement joins TRBV6-2 or TRBV6-3 to TRBJ1-2; TCRdb's D gene call, TRBD1, goes unchecked for lack of DNA. The germline gives CDR1 MNHEY, CDR2 SVGEGT. This CDR3 contains 15 residues. CDR3 protein: CASSSPTRAAYGYTF.

The chain carries TRBV7-2 and TRBJ2-7; TCRdb's D gene call, TRBD2, goes unchecked for lack of DNA. The CDR3 totals 15 residues. CDR1 is SGHTA and CDR2 is FQGNSA in the germline V gene. This chain's CDR3 is CASSSRLAGNYEQYF.

CDR3: CASSFRQSYNEQFF. The gene calls are TRBV5-1 and TRBJ2-1; TCRdb calls TRBD1, which cannot be checked without DNA. The length of the CDR3 is 14 residues. The germline V gene has CDR1 SGHRS and CDR2 YFSETQ. The full variable domain, its missing parts supplied by reference TRBV5-1 and TRBJ2-1, is KAGVTQTPRYLIKTRGQQVTLSCSPISGHRSVSWYQQTPGQGLQFLFEYFSETQRNKGNFPGRFSGRQFSNSRSEMNVSTLELGDSALYLCASSFRQSYNEQFFGPGTRLTVL.

The chain carries TRBV3-1 and TRBJ2-7. The CDR3 extends over 12 amino acids. Looked up from germline, CDR1 is LGHDT and CDR2 is YNNKEL (reference sequence). Here the CDR3 reads CASSPGFYEQYF.

The V gene is TRBV24-1, the J gene TRBJ2-3; TCRdb lists TRBD2, though no DNA is available to test this call. In germline, CDR1 is KGHDR, CDR2 SFDVKD. This CDR3 comprises 14 residues. The CDR3 protein is CATEAGGHEDTQYF.

V usage is TRBV29-1 and J usage is TRBJ2-7; there is no DNA to check the TCRdb D call of TRBD1. Germline assignment: CDR1 SQVTM and CDR2 ANQGSEA. The CDR3 length is 14 residues. The CDR3 is CSNRQGTKSYEQYF.

The CDR3: CASSLSSNSYNEQFF. This rearrangement joins TRBV7-2 to TRBJ2-1. The length of the CDR3 is 15 residues. Germline V CDR1 and CDR2: SGHTA, FQGNSA.

The V and J genes are TRBV20-1 and TRBJ2-7; TCRdb returns TRBD1, unconfirmable since there is no DNA. CDR1 and CDR2 from the germline V gene are DFQATT and SNEGSKA (reference sequence). The CDR3 runs 15 residues. The CDR3 spells CSARDSGRGPLEQYF.

The rearrangement uses TRBV14 and TRBJ2-1; the D call from TCRdb, TRBD2, cannot be confirmed without DNA. The CDR3 covers 15 residues. Germline values: CDR1 SGHDN, CDR2 FVKESK. CDR3 loop: CASSFGLARGNEQFF.

The J gene is TRBJ2-7, the V gene TRBV6-5; TCRdb designates TRBD1, a call that cannot be tested without DNA. The CDR3 has 14 residues. The germline gives CDR1 MNHEY, CDR2 SVGAGI. CDR3 protein: CASSYGPSSYEQYF.

The genes are TRBV5-1 and TRBJ1-2; TCRdb outputs TRBD1, but without DNA this stays unchecked. CDR1 and CDR2 from the germline V gene are SGHRS and YFSETQ. This CDR3 is 15 amino acids long. This CDR3 reads CASSLTGVQSYGYTF.

V is TRBV12-3 or TRBV12-4 and J is TRBJ1-1. This CDR3 has 14 residues. CDR3 sequence reads: CASNPTGRATEAFF.

The genes are TRBV20-1 and TRBJ2-7; the D gene TCRdb calls, TRBD1, cannot be checked with no DNA. The CDR3 is 15 amino acids. Germline V gene lookup returns CDR1 DFQATT and CDR2 SNEGSKA (reference sequence). CDR3 loop: CSARLWGPSSYEQYF.

The rearrangement joins TRBV20-1 to TRBJ1-3; as DNA is missing, the TRBD1 call by TCRdb cannot be tested. The CDR3 extends over 17 amino acids. Germline V CDR1 and CDR2: DFQATT, SNEGSKA (reference sequence). The CDR3 sequence: CSARDLRGQSSGNTIYF.

The chain employs TRBV6-5 and TRBJ1-2; the TCRdb call, TRBD1, lacks DNA for checking. In germline, CDR1 is MNHEY, CDR2 SVGAGI. The CDR3 loop spans 15 amino acids. CDR3 residues: CASSYRQGRNYGYTF.

The chain's CDR3 is CASRDSGRGAGYTF. J is TRBJ1-2 and V is TRBV6-2 or TRBV6-3; there is no DNA to check the TCRdb D call of TRBD1. Germline V gene lookup returns CDR1 MNHEY and CDR2 SVGEGT. CDR3 length: 14 residues.

V usage is TRBV12-3 or TRBV12-4 and J usage is TRBJ2-3. The CDR3 totals 16 residues. The CDR3 region is CASSLSSGLKTDTQYF.

The chain recombines TRBV27 with TRBJ1-1. CDR3 length: 15 residues. From germline, CDR1 is MNHEY and CDR2 SMNVEV (reference sequence). The CDR3: CASSVGRRMNTEAFF.

The chain is built from TRBV4-1 and TRBJ2-2; there is no DNA to check the TCRdb D call of TRBD1. The CDR3 is 16 residues long. Germline V gene lookup returns CDR1 MGHRA and CDR2 YSYEKL. The CDR3 sequence is CASSQGQGVNTGELFF.

The V call is TRBV4-3, the J call TRBJ1-5; without DNA, the TCRdb call of TRBD1 cannot be checked. The CDR3 loop spans 13 amino acids. Per the germline V gene, CDR1 is LGHNA and CDR2 is YSLEER. CDR3 amino acids: CASSGQLNQPQHF.

V usage is TRBV20-1 and J usage is TRBJ2-1; the D call from TCRdb, TRBD2, cannot be confirmed without DNA. The CDR3 totals 14 residues. CDR1 and CDR2 from the germline V gene are DFQATT and SNEGSKA (reference sequence). CDR3 sequence reads: CSARGPDAGYEQFF.

The chain uses TRBV5-1 and TRBJ2-5; absent DNA, TCRdb's TRBD2 call cannot be checked. The CDR3 contains 15 residues. Germline V lookup: CDR1 SGHRS, CDR2 YFSETQ. This CDR3 reads CASSLDGGADRTQYF.

The chain employs TRBV7-8 and TRBJ1-4; TCRdb outputs TRBD1, but without DNA this stays unchecked. This CDR3 spans 14 amino acids. Germline values: CDR1 SGHVS, CDR2 FQNEAQ. CDR3 residues: CASSLGGTDEKLFF.

This chain joins TRBV7-3 and TRBJ2-1; TCRdb designates TRBD2, a call that cannot be tested without DNA. Germline values: CDR1 SGHTA, CDR2 FQGTGA. The CDR3 covers 15 residues. CDR3 residues: CASSLNGGRYNEQFF.

The chain combines TRBV6-6 with TRBJ2-5. Germline V gene lookup returns CDR1 MNHNY and CDR2 SVGAGI (reference sequence). The CDR3 extends over 12 amino acids. The CDR3 reads CASSYVGETQYF.

The chain couples TRBV25-1 to TRBJ1-2; TCRdb picks TRBD1, but there is no DNA to check that call. The CDR3 has 12 residues. Germline CDR1 is MGHDK and CDR2 is SYGVNS. The CDR3 loop is CASSESGYGYTF.